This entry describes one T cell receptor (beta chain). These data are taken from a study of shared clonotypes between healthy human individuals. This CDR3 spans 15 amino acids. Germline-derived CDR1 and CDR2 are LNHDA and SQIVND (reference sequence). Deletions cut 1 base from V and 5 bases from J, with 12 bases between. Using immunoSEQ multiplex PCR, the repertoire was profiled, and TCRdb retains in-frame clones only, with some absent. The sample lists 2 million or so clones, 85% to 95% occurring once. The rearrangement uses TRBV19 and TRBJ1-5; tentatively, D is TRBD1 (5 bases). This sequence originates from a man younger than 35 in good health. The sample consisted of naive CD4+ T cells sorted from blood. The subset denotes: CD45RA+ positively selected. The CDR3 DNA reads TGTGCCAGTAGTATAGCATGGGGGACGGATCAGCCCCAGCATTTT. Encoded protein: CASSIAWGTDQPQHF.